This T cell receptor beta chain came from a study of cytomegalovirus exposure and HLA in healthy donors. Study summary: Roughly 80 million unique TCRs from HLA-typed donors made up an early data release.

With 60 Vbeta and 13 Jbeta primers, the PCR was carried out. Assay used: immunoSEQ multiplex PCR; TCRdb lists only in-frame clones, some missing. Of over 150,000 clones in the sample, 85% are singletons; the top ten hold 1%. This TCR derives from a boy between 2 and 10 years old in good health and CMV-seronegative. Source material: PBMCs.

The CDR3 coding sequence is TGTGCCACCAGCAAAGCTGGCGGGGCTAACACCGGGGAGCTGTTTTTT. Protein sequence: CATSKAGGANTGELFF. The chain links TRBV15 to TRBJ2-2, with a weak D call TRBD2 (6 bases). V lost 4 bases, J lost 2 bases, and 14 bases lay in between. The CDR3 length is 16 residues. Germline V gene lookup returns CDR1 LNHNV and CDR2 YYDKDF (reference sequence).